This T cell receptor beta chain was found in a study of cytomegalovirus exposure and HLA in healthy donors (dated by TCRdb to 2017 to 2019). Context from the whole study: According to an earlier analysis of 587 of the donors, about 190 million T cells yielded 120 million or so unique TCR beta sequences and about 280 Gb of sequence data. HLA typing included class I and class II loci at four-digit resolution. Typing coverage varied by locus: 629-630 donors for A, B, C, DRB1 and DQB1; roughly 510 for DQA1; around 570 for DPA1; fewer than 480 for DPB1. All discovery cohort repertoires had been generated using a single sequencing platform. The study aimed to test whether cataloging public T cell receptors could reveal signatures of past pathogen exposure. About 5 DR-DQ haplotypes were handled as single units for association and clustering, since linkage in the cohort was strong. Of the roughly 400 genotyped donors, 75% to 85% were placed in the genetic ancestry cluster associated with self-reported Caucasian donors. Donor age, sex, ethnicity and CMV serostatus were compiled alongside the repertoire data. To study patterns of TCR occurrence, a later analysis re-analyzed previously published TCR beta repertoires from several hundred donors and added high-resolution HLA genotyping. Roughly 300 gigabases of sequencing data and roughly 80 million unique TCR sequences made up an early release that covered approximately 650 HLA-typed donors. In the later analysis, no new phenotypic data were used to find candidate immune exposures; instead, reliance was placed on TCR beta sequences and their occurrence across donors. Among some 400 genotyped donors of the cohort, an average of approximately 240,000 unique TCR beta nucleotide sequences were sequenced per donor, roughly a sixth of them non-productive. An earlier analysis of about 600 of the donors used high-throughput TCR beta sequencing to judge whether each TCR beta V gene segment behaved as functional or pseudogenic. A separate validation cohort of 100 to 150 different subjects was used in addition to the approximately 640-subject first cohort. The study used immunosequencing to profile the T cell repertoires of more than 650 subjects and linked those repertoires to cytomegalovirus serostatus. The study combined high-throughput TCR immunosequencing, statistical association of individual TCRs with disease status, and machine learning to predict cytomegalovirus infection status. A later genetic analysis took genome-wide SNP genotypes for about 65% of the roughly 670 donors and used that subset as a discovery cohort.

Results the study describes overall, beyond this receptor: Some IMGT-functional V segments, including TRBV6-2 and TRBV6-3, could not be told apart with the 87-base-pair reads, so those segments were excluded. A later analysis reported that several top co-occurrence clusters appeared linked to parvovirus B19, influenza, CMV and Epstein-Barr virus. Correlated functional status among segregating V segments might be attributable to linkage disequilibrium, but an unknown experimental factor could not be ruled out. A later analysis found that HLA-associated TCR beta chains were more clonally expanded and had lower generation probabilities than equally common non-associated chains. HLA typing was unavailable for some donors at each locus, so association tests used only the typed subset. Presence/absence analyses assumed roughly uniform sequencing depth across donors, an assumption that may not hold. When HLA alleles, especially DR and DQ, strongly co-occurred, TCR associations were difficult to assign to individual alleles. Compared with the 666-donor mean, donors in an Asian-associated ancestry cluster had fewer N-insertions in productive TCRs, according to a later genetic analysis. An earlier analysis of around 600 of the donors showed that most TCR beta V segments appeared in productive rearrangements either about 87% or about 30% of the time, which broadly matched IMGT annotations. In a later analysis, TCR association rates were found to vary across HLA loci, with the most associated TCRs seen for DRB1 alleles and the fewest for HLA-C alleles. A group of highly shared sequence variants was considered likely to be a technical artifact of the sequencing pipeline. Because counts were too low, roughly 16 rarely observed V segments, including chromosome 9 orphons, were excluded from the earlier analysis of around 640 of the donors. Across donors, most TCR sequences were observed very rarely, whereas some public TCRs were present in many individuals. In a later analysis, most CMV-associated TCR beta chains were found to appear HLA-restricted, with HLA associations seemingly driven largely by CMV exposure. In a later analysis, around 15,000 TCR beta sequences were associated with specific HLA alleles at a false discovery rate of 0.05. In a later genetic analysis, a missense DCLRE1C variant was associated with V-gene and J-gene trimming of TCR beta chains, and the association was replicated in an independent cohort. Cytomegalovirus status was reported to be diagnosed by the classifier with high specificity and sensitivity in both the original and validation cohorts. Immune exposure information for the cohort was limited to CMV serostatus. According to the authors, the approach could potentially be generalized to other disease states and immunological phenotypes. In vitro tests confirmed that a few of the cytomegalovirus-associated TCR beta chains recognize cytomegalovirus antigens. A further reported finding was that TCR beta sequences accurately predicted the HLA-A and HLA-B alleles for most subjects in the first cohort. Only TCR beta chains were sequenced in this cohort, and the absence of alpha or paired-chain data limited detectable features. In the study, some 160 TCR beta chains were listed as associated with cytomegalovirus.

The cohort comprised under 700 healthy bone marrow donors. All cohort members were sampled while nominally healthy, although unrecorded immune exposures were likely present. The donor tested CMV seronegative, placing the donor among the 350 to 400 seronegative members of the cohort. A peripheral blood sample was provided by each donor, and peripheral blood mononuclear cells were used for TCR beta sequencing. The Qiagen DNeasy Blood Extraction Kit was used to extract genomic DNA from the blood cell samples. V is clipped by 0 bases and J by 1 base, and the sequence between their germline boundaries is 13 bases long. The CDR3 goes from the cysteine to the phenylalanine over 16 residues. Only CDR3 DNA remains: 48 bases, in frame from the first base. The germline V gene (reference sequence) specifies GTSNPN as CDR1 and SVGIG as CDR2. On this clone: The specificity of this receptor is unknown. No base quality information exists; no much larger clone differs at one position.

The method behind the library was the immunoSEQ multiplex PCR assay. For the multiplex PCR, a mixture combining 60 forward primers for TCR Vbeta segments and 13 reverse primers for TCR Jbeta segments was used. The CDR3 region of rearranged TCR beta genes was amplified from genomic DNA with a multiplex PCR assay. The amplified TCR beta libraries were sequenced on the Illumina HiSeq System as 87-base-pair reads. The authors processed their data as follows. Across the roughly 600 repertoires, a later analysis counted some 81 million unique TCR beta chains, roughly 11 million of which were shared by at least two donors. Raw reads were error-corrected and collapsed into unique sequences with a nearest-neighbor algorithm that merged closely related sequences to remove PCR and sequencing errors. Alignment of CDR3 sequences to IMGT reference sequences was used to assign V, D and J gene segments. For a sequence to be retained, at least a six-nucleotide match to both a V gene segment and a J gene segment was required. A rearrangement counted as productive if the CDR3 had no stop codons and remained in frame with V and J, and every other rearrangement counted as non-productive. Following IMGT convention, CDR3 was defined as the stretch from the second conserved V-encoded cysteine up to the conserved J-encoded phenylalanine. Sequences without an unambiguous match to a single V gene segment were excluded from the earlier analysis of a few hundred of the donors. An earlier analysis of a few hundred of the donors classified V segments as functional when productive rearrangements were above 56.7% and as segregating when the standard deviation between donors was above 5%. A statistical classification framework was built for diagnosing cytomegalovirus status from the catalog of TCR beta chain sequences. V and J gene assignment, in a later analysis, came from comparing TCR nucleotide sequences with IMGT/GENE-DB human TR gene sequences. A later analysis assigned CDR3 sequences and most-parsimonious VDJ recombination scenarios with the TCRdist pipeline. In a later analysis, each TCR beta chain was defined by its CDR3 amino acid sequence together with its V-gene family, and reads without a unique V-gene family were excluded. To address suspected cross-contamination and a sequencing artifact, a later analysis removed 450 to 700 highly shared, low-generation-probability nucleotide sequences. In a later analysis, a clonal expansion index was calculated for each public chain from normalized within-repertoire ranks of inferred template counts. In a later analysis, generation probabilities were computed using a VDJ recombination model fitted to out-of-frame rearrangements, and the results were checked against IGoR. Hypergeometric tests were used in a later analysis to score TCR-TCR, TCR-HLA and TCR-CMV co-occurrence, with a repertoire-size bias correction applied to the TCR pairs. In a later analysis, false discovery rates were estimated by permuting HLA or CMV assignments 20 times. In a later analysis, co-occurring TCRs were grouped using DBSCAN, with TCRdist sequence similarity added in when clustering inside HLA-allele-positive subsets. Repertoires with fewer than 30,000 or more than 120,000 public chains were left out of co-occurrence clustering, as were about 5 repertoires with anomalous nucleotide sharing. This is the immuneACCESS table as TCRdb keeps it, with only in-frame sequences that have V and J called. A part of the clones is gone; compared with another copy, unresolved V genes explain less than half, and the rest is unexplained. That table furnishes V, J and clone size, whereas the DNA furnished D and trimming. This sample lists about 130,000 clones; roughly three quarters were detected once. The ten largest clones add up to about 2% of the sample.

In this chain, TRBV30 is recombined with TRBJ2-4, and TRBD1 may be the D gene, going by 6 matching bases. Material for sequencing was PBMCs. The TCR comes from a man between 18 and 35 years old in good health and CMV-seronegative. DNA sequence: TGTGCCTGGAGTGTACCAGGGGTTGCGGCCAAAAACATTCAGTACTTC. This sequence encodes CAWSVPGVAAKNIQYF.